This passage covers 11 T cell receptor beta chains from one sample sequenced in a study of naive and memory T cell subsets. Study-level results: Possibly reflecting memory cells re-expressing CD45RA, a few larger clonotypes occurred in naive repertoires, especially CD8.

The beta constant-region primer was an equimolar mix of two oligonucleotides covering TRBC1 and TRBC2. Nested alpha and beta constant-region primers with the SP2 primer drove four PCR rounds on ligated cDNA. MiXCR was run by TCRdb on the UMI-ligation and nested PCR reads, yielding one entry per CDR3 protein. The sample holds about 160,000 distinct CDR3 sequences, 22% seen once. For these TCRs, the target antigens are not known. Specimen: naive CD4+ T cells from blood. Receptors originate from a human donor in good health.

This clonotype was detected many times. The gene calls are TRBV6-1 and TRBJ2-3, with D perhaps TRBD1 (5 bases). This CDR3 comprises 16 residues. Germline V gene data show CDR1 as MNHNS and CDR2 as SASEGT. V dropped 3 bases and J dropped 1 base, with 14 bases sitting between them. In DNA form, the CDR3 reads TGTGCCAGCAGTGATAGACAGCGCCGAGGCACAGATACGCAGTATTTT. It yields the protein CASSDRQRRGTDTQYF.

The chain combines TRBV28 with TRBJ2-7; tentatively, D is TRBD1 (5 bases). V lost 6 bases and J 6 bases, leaving 15 bases between the germline ends. CDR1 and CDR2 from the germline V gene are MDHEN and SYDVKM. The CDR3 spans 13 residues. For the CDR3, the DNA is TGTGCCAGCAGAGGCAGGGTCGTGCTCGAGCAGTACTTC. Amino acids: CASRGRVVLEQYF.

This clonotype was seen many times. This chain links TRBV29-1 with TRBJ2-1, with D possibly TRBD2 on 5 matching bases. V was shortened by 3 bases and J by 8 bases, with 20 bases between the two germline ends. This CDR3 is built from 15 residues. The germline V gene has CDR1 SQVTM and CDR2 ANQGSEA. The CDR3 reads CSVEMRGAERDEQFF. CDR3 coding DNA: TGCAGCGTTGAGATGCGAGGAGCGGAGAGGGATGAGCAGTTCTTC.

The CDR3 spells CASSNHGTGQETQYF. DNA for the CDR3: TGCGCCAGCAGTAACCACGGGACAGGGCAAGAGACCCAGTACTTC. V is TRBV5-1 and J is TRBJ2-5; TRBD1 agrees at 9 bases. The CDR3 is 15 residues long. Losses at the gene ends were 5 bases for V and 2 bases for J; bases not matched to a gene: 7. The germline CDR1 and CDR2 sequences are SGHRS and YFSETQ.

The sample holds many counts of this clonotype. The chain has TRBV9 and TRBJ2-2; perhaps TRBD2 as D (5 bases). CDR1 SGDLS and CDR2 YYNGEE come from the germline V gene. The ends were cut back, 0 bases at V and 2 bases at J, with 8 bases in the middle. The CDR3 runs to 15 residues. The CDR3 protein is CASSVAPGNTGELFF. The CDR3 bases are TGTGCCAGCAGCGTAGCTCCGGGAAACACCGGGGAGCTGTTTTTT. Supplemented by reference TRBV9 and TRBJ2-2, the full variable domain reads DSGVTQTPKHLITATGQRVTLRCSPRSGDLSVYWYQQSLDQGLQFLIQYYNGEERAKGNILERFSAQQFPDLHSELNLSSLELGDSALYFCASSVAPGNTGELFFGEGSRLTVL.

The chain has TRBV30 and TRBJ2-3; D is tentatively TRBD1 or TRBD2 (7 bases each). V dropped 3 bases and J dropped 2 bases, with 15 bases sitting between them. CDR1 GTSNPN and CDR2 SVGIG come from the germline V gene (reference sequence). The CDR3 covers 15 residues. The CDR3 region is CAWSGPGGVTDTQYF. The CDR3 DNA reads TGTGCCTGGAGCGGTCCAGGGGGGGTCACAGATACGCAGTATTTT.

This clonotype turned up a few times. This chain links TRBV20-1 with TRBJ2-3, with 12 nucleotides matching TRBD2. V lost 6 bases, J lost 0 bases, and 4 bases stayed unmatched. The germline CDR1 and CDR2 sequences are DFQATT and SNEGSKA (reference sequence). The CDR3 consists of 15 residues. In DNA, the CDR3 is TGCAGTGCGCGGACTAGCGGGGCTAGCACAGATACGCAGTATTTT. Protein sequence: CSARTSGASTDTQYF.

Of note for this clonotype: A read error is likely, as this CDR3 ends without the conserved phenylalanine or tryptophan. The rearrangement uses TRBV3-1 and TRBJ2-5, with D uncertain. The CDR3 extends over 13 amino acids. Germline V lookup: CDR1 LGHDT, CDR2 YNNKEL (reference sequence). Trimming left V 0 bases short and J 7 bases short, with 9 bases between. The CDR3 is CASSQEVHRTQYC. CDR3 coding DNA: TGTGCCAGCAGCCAAGAAGTACATCGGACCCAGTACTGC.

The sample holds one count of this clonotype. The V and J genes are TRBV28 and TRBJ2-2; TRBD1 matches 10 bases. V lost 2 bases, J lost 1 base, and 10 bases stayed unmatched. CDR1 is MDHEN, CDR2 SYDVKM, per germline. The CDR3 totals 19 residues. The CDR3 DNA reads TGTGCCAGCAGTTTAGAGGCTTTGGGACAGGGGTGGAACACCGGGGAGCTGTTTTTT. Its translation: CASSLEALGQGWNTGELFF.

A single count supports this clonotype. V usage is TRBV20-1 and J usage is TRBJ1-3; 7 bases are shared with TRBD1. Germline V gives CDR1 DFQATT, CDR2 SNEGSKA (reference sequence). Trimming at V came to 5 bases and at J to 8 bases, leaving 18 bases not matched to a gene. The CDR3 has 16 residues. CDR3: CSAPNLRGRVVDTIYF. CDR3 nucleotide sequence: TGCAGTGCTCCGAACCTCAGGGGGAGGGTTGTAGACACCATATATTTT.

This clonotype was seen a handful of times. This CDR3 reads CSARDPSGSRYEQYF. CDR3 bases: TGCAGTGCTAGAGATCCAAGCGGGAGTCGGTACGAGCAGTACTTC. The chain couples TRBV20-1 to TRBJ2-7; 8 bases line up with TRBD2. Germline lookup yields CDR1 DFQATT and CDR2 SNEGSKA (reference sequence). With 0 bases clipped from V and 4 bases from J, the junction kept 8 bases outside the gene matches. The CDR3 consists of 15 residues.